This TCR beta chain was sequenced in a study of T cell responses to AZD1222 COVID-19 vaccine. CDR3 size: 12 residues. Trimming shortened V by 4 bases and J by 5 bases, and 5 bases separated the two germline ends. Germline values: CDR1 KGHDR, CDR2 SFDVKD. General study points: Most donors were white British, females outnumbered males, and clonal diversity was possibly underestimated. Among vaccine-associated CD4 TCRs, coverage spanned spike, with dominance at 160-218 and 743-854. Among spike-specific TCRs, nearly half reportedly target unmutated variant regions. At study baseline, merely roughly 6 AZD1222 recipients were seropositive.

This clone appeared a single time. Its specificity is not known. The data were produced by immunoSEQ multiplex PCR, yet TCRdb's version contains in-frame clones alone and is incomplete. Altogether roughly 75,000 clones are present, about 83% being singletons, with the ten largest covering about 9.4%. This chain links TRBV24-1 with TRBJ1-5; TRBD1 is a possible D gene (5 bases). The sequence derives from an adult in good health. The sequencing here drew on peripheral blood, taken on day 0 of AZD1222 vaccination. The CDR3 region has the DNA TGTGCCACCAGTGACAGGGATCAGCCCCAGCATTTT. Translated: CATSDRDQPQHF.